One sample yielded the 3 T cell receptor beta chains listed below, sequenced in a study of T cells expressing NK-cell markers (dated by TCRdb to 2018 to 2020). The protocol used for the library was 5' RACE. The listed sequencing device is Illumina HiSeq 2000. TCRdb reprocessed the reads, reporting each CDR3 protein sequence once and no DNA. The sample table on file contains roughly 180,000 distinct CDR3 sequences. The ten largest clones take up about 18% of the sample. The sequenced sample consisted of blood T cells: a sorted CD56 or NKG2C T cell subset, CD4+ or CD8+ T cells, or bulk PBMC T cells (not recorded which). All receptors come from a woman between 18 and 70 years old in good health.

V and J are TRBV5-1 and TRBJ1-6; TCRdb outputs TRBD1, but without DNA this stays unchecked. CDR1 and CDR2 from the germline V gene are SGHRS and YFSETQ. The CDR3 sequence is 17 residues long. CDR3 sequence: CASSLAGGSSYNSPLHF.

The rearrangement uses TRBV5-1 and TRBJ2-7; the TCRdb call, TRBD1, lacks DNA for checking. CDR1 is SGHRS and CDR2 is YFSETQ in the germline V gene. The CDR3 sequence is 16 residues long. Here the CDR3 reads CASSLERRALGYEQYF.

The rearrangement joins TRBV27 to TRBJ2-3; checking the TCRdb D call of TRBD1 is not possible without DNA. The CDR3 totals 17 residues. Germline V gene sequence: CDR1 MNHEY, CDR2 SMNVEV (reference sequence). CDR3 loop: CASSLGMTGGYTDTQYF.